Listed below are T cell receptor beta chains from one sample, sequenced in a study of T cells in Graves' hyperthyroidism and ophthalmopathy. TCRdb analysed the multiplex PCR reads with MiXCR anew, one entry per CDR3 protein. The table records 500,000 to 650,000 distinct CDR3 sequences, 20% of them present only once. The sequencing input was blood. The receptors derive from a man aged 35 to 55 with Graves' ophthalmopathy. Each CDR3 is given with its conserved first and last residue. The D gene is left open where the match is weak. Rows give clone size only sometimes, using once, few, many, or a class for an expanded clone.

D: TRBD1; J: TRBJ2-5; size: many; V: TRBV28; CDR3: CASSYGQGAQEETQYF; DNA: TGTGCCAGCAGCTACGGACAGGGGGCGCAGGAAGAGACCCAGTACTTC
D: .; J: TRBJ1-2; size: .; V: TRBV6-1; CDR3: CASSDRQANYGYTF; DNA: TGTGCCAGCAGTGATCGACAGGCTAACTATGGCTACACCTTC
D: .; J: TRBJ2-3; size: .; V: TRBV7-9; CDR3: CASSSGHLLVSKTDTQYF; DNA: TGTGCCAGCAGCTCCGGACACCTACTAGTTTCGAAGACAGATACGCAGTATTTT
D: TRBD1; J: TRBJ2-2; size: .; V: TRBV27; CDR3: CASRNRGTGELFF; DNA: TGTGCCAGCAGAAACAGGGGTACCGGGGAGCTGTTTTTT
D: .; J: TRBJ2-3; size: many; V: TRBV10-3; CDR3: CAISDPGTDTQYF; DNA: TGTGCCATCAGTGATCCGGGGACAGATACGCAGTATTTT
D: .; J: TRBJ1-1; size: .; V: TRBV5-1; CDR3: CASSPGGPNTEAFF; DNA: TGCGCCAGCAGCCCCGGGGGGCCGAACACTGAAGCTTTCTTT
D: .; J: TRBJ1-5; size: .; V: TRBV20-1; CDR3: CSARVDRNQPQHF; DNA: TGCAGTGCTAGAGTTGACCGCAATCAGCCCCAGCATTTT
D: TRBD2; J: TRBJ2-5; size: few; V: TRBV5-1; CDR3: CASSGGLAGIETQYF; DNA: TGCGCCAGCAGCGGGGGACTAGCGGGGATAGAGACCCAGTACTTC
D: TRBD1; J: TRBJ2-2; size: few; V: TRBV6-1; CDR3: CASSEADRVPGELFF; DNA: TGTGCCAGCAGTGAAGCGGACAGGGTCCCCGGGGAGCTGTTTTTT
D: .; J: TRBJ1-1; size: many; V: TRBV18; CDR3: CASSPRAESTEAFF; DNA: TGTGCCAGCTCACCAAGGGCCGAGAGCACTGAAGCTTTCTTT
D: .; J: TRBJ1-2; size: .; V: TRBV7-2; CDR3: CASSLAADVYGYTF; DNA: TGTGCCAGCAGCTTAGCAGCAGACGTGTATGGCTACACCTTC
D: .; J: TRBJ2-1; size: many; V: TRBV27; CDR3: CASSFGRSSSYNEQFF; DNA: TGTGCCAGCAGTTTCGGGCGGTCGAGCTCCTACAATGAGCAGTTCTTC
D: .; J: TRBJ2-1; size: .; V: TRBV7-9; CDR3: CASSFPGGGQFF; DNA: TGTGCCAGCAGCTTTCCCGGAGGGGGGCAGTTCTTC
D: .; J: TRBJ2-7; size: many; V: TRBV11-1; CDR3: CASSLMRGTGYEQYF; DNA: TGTGCCAGCAGCTTAATGAGGGGGACGGGATACGAGCAGTACTTC
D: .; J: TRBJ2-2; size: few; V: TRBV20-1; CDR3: CSAKSGLGIGELFF; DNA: TGCAGTGCAAAGAGCGGTCTAGGAATCGGGGAGCTGTTTTTT
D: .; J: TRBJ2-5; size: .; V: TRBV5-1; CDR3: CASRALDSQETQYF; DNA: TGCGCCAGCAGAGCTTTGGACAGCCAAGAGACCCAGTACTTC
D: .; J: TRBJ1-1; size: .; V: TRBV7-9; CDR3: CASSLSPNGDTEAFF; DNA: TGTGCCAGCAGCTTATCCCCAAATGGGGACACTGAAGCTTTCTTT
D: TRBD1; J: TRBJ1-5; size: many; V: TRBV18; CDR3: CASSSGTTGGEQPQHF; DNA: TGTGCCAGCTCATCGGGCACAACAGGGGGTGAGCAGCCCCAGCATTTT
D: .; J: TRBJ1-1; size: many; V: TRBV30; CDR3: CAWSLPPGGTEAFF; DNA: TGTGCCTGGAGTCTACCCCCCGGGGGAACTGAAGCTTTCTTT
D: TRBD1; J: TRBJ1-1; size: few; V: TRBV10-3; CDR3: CAISEARDRGLEAFF; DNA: TGTGCCATCAGTGAGGCCCGAGACAGGGGCTTGGAAGCTTTCTTT
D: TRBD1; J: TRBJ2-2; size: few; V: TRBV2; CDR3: CASIPFGQGGTGELFF; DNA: TGTGCCAGCATTCCTTTTGGACAGGGCGGTACCGGGGAGCTGTTTTTT
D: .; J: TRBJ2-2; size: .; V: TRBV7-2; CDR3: CASSQVSTGAGGELFF; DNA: TGCGCCAGCAGCCAAGTATCGACAGGCGCGGGCGGGGAGCTGTTTTTT
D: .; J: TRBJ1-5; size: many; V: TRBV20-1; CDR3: CSAHEPRLWKNQPQHF; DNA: TGCAGTGCTCATGAGCCTCGCCTCTGGAAGAATCAGCCCCAGCATTTT
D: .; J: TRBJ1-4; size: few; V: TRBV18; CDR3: CASSPAMGEKLFF; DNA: TGTGCCAGCTCACCAGCCATGGGTGAAAAACTGTTTTTT
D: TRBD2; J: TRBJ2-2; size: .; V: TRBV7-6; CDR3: CASRKPGGGTTGELFF; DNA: TGTGCCAGCAGAAAACCCGGGGGGGGGACCACCGGGGAGCTGTTTTTT
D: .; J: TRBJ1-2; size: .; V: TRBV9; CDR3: CASSVEPQVGYGYTF; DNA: TGTGCCAGCAGCGTCGAGCCTCAAGTTGGCTATGGCTACACCTTC
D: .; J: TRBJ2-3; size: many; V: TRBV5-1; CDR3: CASSLVAGRGDTQYF; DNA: TGCGCCAGCAGCTTGGTGGCGGGAAGGGGAGATACGCAGTATTTT
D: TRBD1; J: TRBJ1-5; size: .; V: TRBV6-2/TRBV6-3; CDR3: CASSNANRDRGRTQPQHF; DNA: TGTGCCAGCAGTAACGCCAACCGGGACAGGGGACGAACTCAGCCCCAGCATTTT
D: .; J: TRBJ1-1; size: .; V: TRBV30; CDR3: CAWSMYLGGEAFF; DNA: TGTGCCTGGAGTATGTACCTGGGGGGTGAAGCTTTCTTT
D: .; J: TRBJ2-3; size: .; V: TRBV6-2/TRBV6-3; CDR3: CASSSSLITTDTQYF; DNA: TGTGCCAGCAGCAGTTCCCTAATAACCACAGATACGCAGTATTTT
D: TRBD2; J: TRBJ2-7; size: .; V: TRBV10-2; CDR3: CASNSGGSTYEQYF; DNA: TGCGCCAGCAATAGCGGGGGCTCCACCTACGAGCAGTACTTC
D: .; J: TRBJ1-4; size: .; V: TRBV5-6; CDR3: CASSLRQRNEKLFF; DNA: TGTGCCAGCAGCTTAAGACAGCGTAATGAAAAACTGTTTTTT
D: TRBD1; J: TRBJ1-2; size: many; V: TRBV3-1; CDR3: CASSQGTGVYGYTF; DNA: TGTGCCAGCAGCCAAGGGACAGGGGTTTATGGCTACACCTTC
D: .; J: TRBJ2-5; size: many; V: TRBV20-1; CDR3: CSPMTDQETQYF; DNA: TGCAGTCCCATGACAGATCAAGAGACCCAGTACTTC
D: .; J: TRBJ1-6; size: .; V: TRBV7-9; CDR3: CASTGERVNSPLHF; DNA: TGTGCCAGCACCGGGGAAAGGGTTAATTCACCCCTCCACTTT
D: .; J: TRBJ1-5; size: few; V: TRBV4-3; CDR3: CASSQGISQPQHF; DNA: TGCGCCAGCAGCCAAGGAATCAGTCAGCCCCAGCATTTT
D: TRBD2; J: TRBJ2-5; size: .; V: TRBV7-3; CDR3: CVSSPSGTSGAIYF; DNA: TGTGTCAGCAGCCCCTCCGGGACTAGCGGGGCAATATACTTC
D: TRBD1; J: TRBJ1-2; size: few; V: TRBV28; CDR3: CASSFRTGFGYTF; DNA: TGTGCCAGCAGTTTCCGGACAGGGTTTGGCTACACCTTC
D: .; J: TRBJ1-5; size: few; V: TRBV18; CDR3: CASSPNQGGDNQPQHF; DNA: TGTGCCAGCTCACCAAATCAGGGTGGGGACAATCAGCCCCAGCATTTT
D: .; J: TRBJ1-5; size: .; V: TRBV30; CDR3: CAWNQTRQPNQPQHF; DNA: TGTGCCTGGAATCAAACCCGACAGCCCAATCAGCCCCAGCATTTT
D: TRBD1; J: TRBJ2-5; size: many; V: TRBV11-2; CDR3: CASSLQGAAEETQYF; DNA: TGTGCCAGCAGCTTACAGGGGGCCGCAGAAGAGACCCAGTACTTC
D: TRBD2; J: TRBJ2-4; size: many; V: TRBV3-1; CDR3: CASSQGLALRAKNIQYF; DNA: TGTGCCAGCAGCCAAGGACTAGCACTGCGGGCCAAAAACATTCAGTACTTC
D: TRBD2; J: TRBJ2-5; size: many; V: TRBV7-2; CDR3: CASSPVRGRETQYF; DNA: TGTGCCAGCAGCCCCGTGCGGGGGAGGGAGACCCAGTACTTC
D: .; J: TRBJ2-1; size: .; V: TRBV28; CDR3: CATNSGGLGSYNEQFF; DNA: TGTGCCACGAACTCCGGGGGACTGGGGTCCTACAATGAGCAGTTCTTC
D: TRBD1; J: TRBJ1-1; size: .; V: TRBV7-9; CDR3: CASSSWTGPGTEAFF; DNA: TGTGCCAGCAGCTCCTGGACAGGCCCGGGGACTGAAGCTTTCTTT
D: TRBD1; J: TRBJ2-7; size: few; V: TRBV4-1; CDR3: CASSRQGSPYEQYF; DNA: TGCGCCAGCAGCAGACAGGGCTCACCCTACGAGCAGTACTTC
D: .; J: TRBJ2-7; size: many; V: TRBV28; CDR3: CASSLTSYSYEQYF; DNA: TGTGCCAGCAGTTTGACGTCATACTCCTACGAGCAGTACTTC
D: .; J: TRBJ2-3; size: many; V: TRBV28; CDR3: CASNTFGGTDTQYF; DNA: TGTGCCAGCAACACCTTCGGGGGCACAGATACGCAGTATTTT
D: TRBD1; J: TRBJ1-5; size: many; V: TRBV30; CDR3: CAWSPPGQGALIQPQHF; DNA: TGTGCCTGGAGTCCGCCGGGACAGGGGGCACTTATTCAGCCCCAGCATTTT
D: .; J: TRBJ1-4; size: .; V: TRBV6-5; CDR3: CASSYRGPFENEKLFF; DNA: TGTGCCAGCAGTTACAGGGGCCCTTTCGAGAACGAAAAACTGTTTTTT
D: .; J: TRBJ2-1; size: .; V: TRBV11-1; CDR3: CASSQVRDPEQFF; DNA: TGTGCCAGCAGCCAAGTCCGGGACCCAGAGCAGTTCTTC